The clone carrying this T cell receptor (beta chain) was seen a handful of times. The data originate from a study of T-cell memory formation after mild COVID-19. The germline gives CDR1 MGHRA, CDR2 YSYEKL. V was clipped by 1 base and J by 9 bases, with 21 bases between them. The CDR3 runs 17 residues. MiXCR was run by TCRdb on the 5' RACE reads, yielding one entry per CDR3 protein. The data show about 410,000 distinct CDR3 sequences, about a sixth seen once. The sample comprised PBMCs or a T cell subset sorted from them (not recorded which). This chain connects TRBV4-1 to TRBJ2-2; weak D call: TRBD2 (5 bases). The sequence was collected from a young man who had mild COVID-19 (a few samples of this study predate the infection). Cell type and time point are not known. This CDR3 reads CASSQGRRERTHRELFF. CDR3 bases: TGCGCCAGCAGCCAAGGGCGCCGGGAAAGGACCCACCGGGAGCTGTTTTTT.